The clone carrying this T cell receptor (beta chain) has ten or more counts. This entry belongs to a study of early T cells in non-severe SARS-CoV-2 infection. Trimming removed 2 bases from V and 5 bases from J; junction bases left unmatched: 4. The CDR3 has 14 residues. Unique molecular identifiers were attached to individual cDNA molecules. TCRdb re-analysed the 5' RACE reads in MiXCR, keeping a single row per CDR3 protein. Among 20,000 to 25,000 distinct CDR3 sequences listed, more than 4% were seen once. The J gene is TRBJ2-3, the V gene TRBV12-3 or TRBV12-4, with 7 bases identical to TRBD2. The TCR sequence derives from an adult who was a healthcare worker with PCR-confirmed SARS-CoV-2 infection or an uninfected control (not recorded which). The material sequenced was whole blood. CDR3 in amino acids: CASSLSGGGDTQYF. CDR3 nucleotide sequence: TGTGCCAGCAGTTTATCTGGGGGGGGAGATACGCAGTATTTT.